Listed below are T cell receptor beta chains from one sample, sequenced in a study of PD-1 blockade in mismatch repair-deficient tumors. Clones were read by immunoSEQ multiplex PCR, and TCRdb kept only the in-frame ones, dropping some. The sample yields tens of thousands of clones, roughly 84% seen once. Source: PBMCs, taken before pembrolizumab treatment. These receptors were collected from an adult with mismatch repair-deficient cancer. CDR3s include the opening cysteine and the closing phenylalanine or tryptophan.

>TRBJ1-5|TRBV28
CASSFSGTGVKSNQPQHF
>TRBJ2-7|TRBV4-1
CASSQEWAGGGDYEQYF
>TRBJ1-2|TRBV28
CASGDRGYGYTF
>TRBJ2-7|TRBV5-1
CASSNHTTGSHEQYF
>TRBJ1-2|TRBV6-1
CASSEARGQVYGYTF
>TRBJ2-7|TRBV6-5
CASSPGVPTEQYF
>TRBJ2-7|TRBV7-8
CASSDRDRVYEQYF
>TRBJ2-1|TRBV18
CASSQNPPGGSYNEQFF
>TRBJ1-4|TRBV5-6
CASSLGQFNEKLFF
>TRBJ2-2|TRBV6-5
CASSWTSGRKRELFF
>TRBJ2-7|TRBV5-1
CASVPTLGGGGQQYF
>TRBJ2-7|TRBV4-1
CASSQAATGYEQYF
>TRBJ2-5|TRBV11-3
CASSPTGPQETQYF
>TRBJ1-2|TRBV19
CASSDNSRRGYTF
>TRBJ2-7|TRBV7-8
CASSHYGTGSYEQYF